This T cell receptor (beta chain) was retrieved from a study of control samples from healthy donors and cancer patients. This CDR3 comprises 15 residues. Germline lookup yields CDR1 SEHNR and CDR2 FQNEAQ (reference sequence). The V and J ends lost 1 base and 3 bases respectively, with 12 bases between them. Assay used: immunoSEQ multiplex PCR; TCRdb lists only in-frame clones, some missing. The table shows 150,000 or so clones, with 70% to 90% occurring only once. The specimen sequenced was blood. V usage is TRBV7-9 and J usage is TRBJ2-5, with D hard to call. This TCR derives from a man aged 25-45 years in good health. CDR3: CASSLVLFTEETQYF. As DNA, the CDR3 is TGTGCCAGCAGCTTAGTACTGTTTACTGAAGAGACCCAGTACTTC.